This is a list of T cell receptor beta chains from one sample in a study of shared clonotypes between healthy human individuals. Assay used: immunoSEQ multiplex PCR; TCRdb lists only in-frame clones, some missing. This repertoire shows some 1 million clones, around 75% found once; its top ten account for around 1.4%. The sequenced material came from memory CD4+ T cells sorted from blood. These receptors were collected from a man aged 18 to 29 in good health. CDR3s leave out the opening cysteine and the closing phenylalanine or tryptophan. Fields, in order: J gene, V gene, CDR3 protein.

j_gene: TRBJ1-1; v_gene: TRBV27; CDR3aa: ASSGRTEAF
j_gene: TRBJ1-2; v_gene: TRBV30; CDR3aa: AWTGRGLNGYT
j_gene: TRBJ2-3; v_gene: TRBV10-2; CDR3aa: ASSPGQGTTDTQY
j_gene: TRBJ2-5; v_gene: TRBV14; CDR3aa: ASSQDPGFLRGTQY
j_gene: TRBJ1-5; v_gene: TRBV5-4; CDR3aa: ASSLEGNNQPQH
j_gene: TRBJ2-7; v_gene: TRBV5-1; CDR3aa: ASSPTGASRIQQY
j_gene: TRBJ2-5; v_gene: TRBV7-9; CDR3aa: ASSPAETQY
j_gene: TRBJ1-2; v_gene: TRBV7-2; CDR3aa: ASSFPDSNYGYT
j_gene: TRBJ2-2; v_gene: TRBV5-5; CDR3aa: ASSLVGVAAGTGDDGELF
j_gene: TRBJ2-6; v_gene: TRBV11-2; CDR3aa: ASSLGTGGSGANVLT
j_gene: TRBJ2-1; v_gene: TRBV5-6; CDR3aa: ASSPEPASSYNEQF
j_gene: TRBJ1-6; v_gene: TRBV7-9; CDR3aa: ASSPTYGSPLH
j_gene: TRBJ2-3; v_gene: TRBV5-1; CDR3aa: ASSSGSQVSSDTQY
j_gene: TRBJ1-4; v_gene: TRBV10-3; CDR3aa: AISSTGLNEKLF
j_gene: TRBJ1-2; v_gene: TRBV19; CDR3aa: ASSLGQRGRGYT
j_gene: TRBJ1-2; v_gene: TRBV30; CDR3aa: AWSVLGGLGGYT
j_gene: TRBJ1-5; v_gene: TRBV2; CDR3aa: ASRLAGAGTGINTEH
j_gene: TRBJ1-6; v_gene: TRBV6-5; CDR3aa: ASRGRNYNSPLH
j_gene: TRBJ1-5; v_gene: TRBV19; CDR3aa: ASRGSNQPQH
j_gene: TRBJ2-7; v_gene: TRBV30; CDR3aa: AWTGKGARFSLEQY
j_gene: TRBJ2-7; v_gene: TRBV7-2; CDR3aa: ASSYGAGAPGKQY
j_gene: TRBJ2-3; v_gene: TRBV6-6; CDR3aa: ASSYFTDTQY
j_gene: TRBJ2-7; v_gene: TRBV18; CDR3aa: ASSPLSNEQY
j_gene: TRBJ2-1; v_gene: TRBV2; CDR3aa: ASSPWGEQF
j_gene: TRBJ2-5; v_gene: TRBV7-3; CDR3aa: ASSLTTGRGKGKETQY
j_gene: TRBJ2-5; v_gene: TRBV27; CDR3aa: ASSHRGLETQY
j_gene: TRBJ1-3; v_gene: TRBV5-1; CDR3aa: ASSLAPGQGAGNTIY
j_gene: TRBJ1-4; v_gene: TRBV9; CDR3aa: ASSGRSNEKLF
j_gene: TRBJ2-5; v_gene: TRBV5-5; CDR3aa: ASSPTGTAPQETQY
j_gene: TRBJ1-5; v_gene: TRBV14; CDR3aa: ASSLGGIDSNQPQH
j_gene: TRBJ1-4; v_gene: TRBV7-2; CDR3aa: ASSRRTGGGGEKLF
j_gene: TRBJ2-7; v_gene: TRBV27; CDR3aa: ASSLRQGSFGEQY
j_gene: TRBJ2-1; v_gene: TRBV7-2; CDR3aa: ASSPGTRTYNEQF
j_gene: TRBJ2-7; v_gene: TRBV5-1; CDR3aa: ASSSGRGLGYEQY
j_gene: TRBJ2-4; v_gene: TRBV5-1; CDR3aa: ASSWSGDENIQY
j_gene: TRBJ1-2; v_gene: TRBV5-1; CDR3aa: ASSLATGSNYGYT
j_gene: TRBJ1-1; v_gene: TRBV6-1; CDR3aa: ASSEKGITEAF
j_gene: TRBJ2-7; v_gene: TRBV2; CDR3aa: ASTWGGLTYEQY
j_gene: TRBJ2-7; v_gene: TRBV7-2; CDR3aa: ASSIGTSGRAYEQY
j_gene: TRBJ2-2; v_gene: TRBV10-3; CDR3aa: AISEATGGGGELF
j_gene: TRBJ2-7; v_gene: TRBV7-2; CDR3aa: ASSLTLLRTGGIYEQY
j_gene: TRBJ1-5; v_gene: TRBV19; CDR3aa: ATKLGGYQPQH
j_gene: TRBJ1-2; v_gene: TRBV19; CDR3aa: ASSRTGTGGGYT